This T cell receptor beta chain was identified during a study of blood T cell repertoires in COVID-19. Overall study: Samples representing acute and convalescent COVID-19 were sourced from the United States, Italy and Spain.

The CDR3 covers 13 residues. Looked up from germline, CDR1 is MGHDK and CDR2 is SYGVNS. With 4 bases clipped from V and 10 bases from J, the junction kept 5 bases outside the gene matches. In the authors' workflow: Estimates of nucleated cell counts were drawn from the amplification of reference gene primers. Method: immunoSEQ multiplex PCR; TCRdb's copy keeps in-frame clones and lacks some. From that table come the V and J calls and clone size; the DNA was used to work out D and trimming. This table has about 440,000 clones, 85% to 90% appearing once. This clonotype was sampled from a woman younger than 45 with acute or convalescent COVID-19. The sequenced material came from peripheral blood. The chain recombines TRBV25-1 with TRBJ1-3, with TRBD1 matching over 9 bases. The CDR3 loop reads CASSARQGGTIYF. The CDR3 nucleotides read TGTGCCAGCAGTGCGAGACAGGGGGGGACCATATATTTT.